This T cell receptor beta chain was profiled in a study of CD8 T cells in ankylosing spondylitis. Overall study results and limits: Peripheral blood samples showed relatively rare disease-linked clones, and these clones were CD8+. As reported, disease-linked clones showed significant enrichment in matched ankylosing spondylitis synovial fluid. Ankylosing spondylitis blood seemed to carry a telltale TCR beta motif made of eight or nine highly homologous variants. In reactive arthritis synovial fluid and blood, some motif variants had been reported before.

Germline loops: CDR1 SGHRS, CDR2 YFSETQ. This CDR3 spans 15 amino acids. The trim removed 7 bases at V and 1 base at J, leaving 6 bases unmatched. Preparation of TCR beta libraries was done by quantitative 5'-RACE with molecular barcodes. MiXCR, applied by TCRdb to the 5' RACE reads, yields one record per CDR3 protein. The table has roughly 300,000 distinct CDR3 sequences, 7.5% to 9% seen once. Of note for this clonotype: Its antigen is unidentified.

The J gene is TRBJ2-2, the V gene TRBV5-1; 8 nucleotides agree with TRBD1. Sequencing was carried out using blood, either unsorted or a sorted T cell fraction (not recorded which). This clonotype was obtained from a male donor with ankylosing spondylitis. CDR3 loop: CASHDRGQNTGELFF. CDR3 DNA: TGCGCCAGCCATGACAGGGGCCAGAACACCGGGGAGCTGTTTTTT.